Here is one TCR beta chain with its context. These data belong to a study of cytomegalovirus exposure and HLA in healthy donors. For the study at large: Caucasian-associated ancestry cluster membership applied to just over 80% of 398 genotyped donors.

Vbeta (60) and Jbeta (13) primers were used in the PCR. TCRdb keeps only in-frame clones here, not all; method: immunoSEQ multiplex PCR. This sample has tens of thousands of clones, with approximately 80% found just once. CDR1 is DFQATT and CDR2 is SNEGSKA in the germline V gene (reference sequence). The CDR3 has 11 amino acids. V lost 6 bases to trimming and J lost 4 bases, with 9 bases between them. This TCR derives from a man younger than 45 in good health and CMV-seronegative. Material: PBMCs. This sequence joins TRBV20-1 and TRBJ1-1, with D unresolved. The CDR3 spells CSAPRLTEAFF. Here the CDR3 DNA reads TGCAGTGCCCCCCGACTCACTGAAGCTTTCTTT.